These 22 T cell receptor beta chains originate from one sample sequenced in a study of regulatory T cells in long-lasting Graves disease. In building TCR beta libraries, iRepertoire HTBI primers were used together with Arm-PCR of CDR3 regions. TCRdb reprocessed the multiplex PCR reads via MiXCR and lists one record per CDR3 protein. This sample yields around 500,000 distinct CDR3 sequences, of which around 12% are seen a single time; approximately 9.6% belongs to the top ten. The time point is: newly diagnosed GD, antithyroid drugs for less than 3 months. Extracted RNA from PBMCs served as the source of the TCR library. These same records also appear under a second study, on T cells in Graves' hyperthyroidism and ophthalmopathy.

The sequenced sample was peripheral blood mononuclear cells (PBMCs), obtained at new diagnosis, from a patient treated with antithyroid drugs. The receptors come from a woman aged 25-40 years with Graves disease.

This clonotype showed up just a few times. This sequence joins TRBV15 and TRBJ2-5, with 7 bases aligning to TRBD2. Germline V gives CDR1 LNHNV, CDR2 YYDKDF (reference sequence). V shed 3 bases and J 3 bases; nucleotides not matched to a gene: 4. This CDR3 comprises 14 residues. In DNA form, the CDR3 reads TGTGCCACCAGCAGGGACCTAGCGGAAGAGACCCAGTACTTC. Protein product: CATSRDLAEETQYF.

In its sample, this clonotype was seen many times. V is TRBV28 and J is TRBJ1-1; D uncertain. The germline V gene encodes CDR1 MDHEN and CDR2 SYDVKM. The CDR3 runs to 18 residues. Trimming cost V 2 bases and J 1 base, with 20 bases left between them. CDR3 DNA sequence: TGTGCCAGCAGTTTACTCTATGTGAAGGTCAAATGGAACACTGAAGCTTTCTTT. The encoded protein is CASSLLYVKVKWNTEAFF.

This clonotype was detected many times. The chain links TRBV7-2 to TRBJ2-5; TRBD1 aligns across 11 bases. Germline CDR1 and CDR2: SGHTA and FQGNSA. V dropped 5 bases and J dropped 5; count of bases not matched to a gene: 7. The CDR3 sequence is 15 residues long. The chain's CDR3 is CASSRGTGGSETQYF. The CDR3 nucleotides are TGTGCCAGCAGCCGTGGGACAGGGGGTTCGGAGACCCAGTACTTC.

This clonotype was recorded many times. This sequence joins TRBV28 and TRBJ2-7; 7 bases line up with TRBD1. The V and J ends lost 10 bases and 12 bases, in that order; junction bases with no gene match: 9. CDR3 length equals 10 residues. The germline V gene encodes CDR1 MDHEN and CDR2 SYDVKM. For the CDR3, the DNA is TGTGCCACCCGAGGGGGCACACCGTACTTC. Translating gives CATRGGTPYF.

The table lists this clonotype with many counts. The V gene is TRBV2, the J gene TRBJ2-1; the D gene is possibly TRBD2 (6 bases). Trimming pared 6 bases from V and 1 base from J, leaving 10 bases between. The CDR3 length is 14 residues. Germline-derived CDR1 and CDR2 are SNHLY and FYNNEI. The CDR3 sequence is CASSVSGSYNEQFF. The CDR3 DNA is TGTGCCAGCAGCGTTAGCGGTTCCTACAATGAGCAGTTCTTC.

Many counts were recorded for this clonotype. V usage is TRBV4-1 and J usage is TRBJ1-1, with 10 bases matching TRBD1. J gave up 5 bases and V 5 bases, and 5 bases lay outside the gene matches. The germline V gene encodes CDR1 MGHRA and CDR2 YSYEKL. The CDR3 has 14 amino acids. The CDR3 DNA is TGCGCCAGCAGCGCGTTGGACAGGGGGACTGAAGCTTTCTTT. Its protein is CASSALDRGTEAFF.

The chain uses TRBV7-9 and TRBJ2-7; a possible D gene is TRBD1 (5 bases). Trimming stripped 3 bases from V and 2 bases from J, with 17 bases between. Looked up from germline, CDR1 is SEHNR and CDR2 is FQNEAQ (reference sequence). The CDR3 contains 16 residues. The CDR3 loop is CASSFSSRAHPYEQYF. In DNA form, the CDR3 reads TGTGCCAGCAGCTTCTCCTCCAGGGCCCACCCCTACGAGCAGTACTTC.

The chain joins TRBV18 to TRBJ1-1; weak D call: TRBD1 (6 bases). The V gene's germline CDR1 is KGHSH and CDR2 LQKENI. Trimming shortened V by 4 bases and J by 6 bases, and 12 bases separated the two germline ends. The CDR3 consists of 13 residues. Here the CDR3 reads CASSRTGGAEAFF. In DNA, the CDR3 is TGTGCCAGCTCACGCACCGGGGGCGCTGAAGCTTTCTTT.

In DNA form, the CDR3 reads TGCGCCAGCAGCTTTCTGGGGACTAATGAAAAACTGTTTTTT. Its protein is CASSFLGTNEKLFF. J is TRBJ1-4 and V is TRBV5-1; D is ambiguous. Per the germline V gene, CDR1 is SGHRS and CDR2 is YFSETQ. This CDR3 contains 14 residues. Deletions cut 2 bases from V and 2 bases from J, with 7 bases between.

This clonotype came up a few times. The rearrangement links TRBV20-1 to TRBJ2-1; D unresolved. V shed 3 bases and J shed 3 bases, with 18 bases lying between them. Looked up from germline, CDR1 is DFQATT and CDR2 is SNEGSKA (reference sequence). The CDR3 consists of 16 residues. CDR3 bases: TGCAGTGCTAGTGCCCCTACCTGGAAGAGCTACAATGAGCAGTTCTTC. Encoded protein: CSASAPTWKSYNEQFF.

As for this clonotype: A single base separates this from a much larger clone, so it may be a read error. This chain connects TRBV24-1 to TRBJ2-1; the match to TRBD1 covers 7 bases. The CDR3 sequence is 16 residues long. Germline V gives CDR1 KGHDR, CDR2 SFDVKD. V trimming: 4 bases; J trimming: 13 bases; junction bases outside the gene matches: 18. CDR3 coding DNA: TGTGCCACCAGTGACCCCCGGACAGGAGGCGAAGAGACCCAGTTCTTC. Residues: CATSDPRTGGEETQFF.

This clonotype was recorded at least ten times. The genes are TRBV10-2 and TRBJ1-1; no definite D call. There are 14 residues in the CDR3. Germline V gene sequence: CDR1 WSHSY, CDR2 SAAADI. V gave up 3 bases and J gave up 7 bases, with 15 bases separating them. The CDR3 DNA reads as TGCGCCAGCAGTGACACGGGTCGTTGGGGTGAAGCTTTCTTT. Encoded protein: CASSDTGRWGEAFF.

This clonotype has a handful of counts. CDR3 DNA sequence: TGTGCCGAAGCTGGAGGGAGGAACACTGAAGCTTTCTTT. Its translation is CAEAGGRNTEAFF. The V and J genes are TRBV28 and TRBJ1-1; D unclear. There are 13 residues in the CDR3. Germline V gene sequence: CDR1 MDHEN, CDR2 SYDVKM. V was pared by 11 bases and J by 1 base, with 14 bases between.

This clonotype was picked up a small number of times. CDR3 loop: CASSEGGGSNEQFF. In nucleotides, the CDR3 is TGTGCCAGCAGTGAAGGGGGGGGATCAAATGAGCAGTTCTTC. The chain couples TRBV25-1 to TRBJ2-1; TRBD2 agrees at 7 bases. The V gene's germline CDR1 is MGHDK and CDR2 SYGVNS. Trimming took 2 bases from V and 7 from J; bases not matched to a gene: 5. This CDR3 is built from 14 residues.

This clonotype showed up just a few times. The CDR3 DNA follows: TGCAGCGTTGAAAGGTATCAAGGGTATGGCTACACCTTC. It encodes CSVERYQGYGYTF. The V call is TRBV29-1, the J call TRBJ1-2; D gene uncertain. Trimming pared 2 bases from V and 5 bases from J, leaving 12 bases between. The germline V gene encodes CDR1 SQVTM and CDR2 ANQGSEA. This CDR3 has 13 amino acids. Filled out from reference TRBV29-1 and TRBJ1-2, the complete variable domain reads SAVISQKPSRDICQRGTSLTIQCQVDSQVTMMFWYRQQPGQSLTLIATANQGSEATYESGFVIDKFPISRPNLTFSTLTVSNMSPEDSSIYLCSVERYQGYGYTFGSGTRLTVV.

In its sample, this clonotype was seen many times. V is TRBV19 and J is TRBJ1-1; perhaps TRBD1 as D (5 bases). CDR1 is LNHDA and CDR2 is SQIVND in the germline V gene (reference sequence). This CDR3 spans 17 amino acids. V was clipped by 6 bases and J by 0 bases, with 20 bases between them. The CDR3: CASSRQSLSGMNTEAFF. Here the CDR3 DNA reads TGTGCCAGTAGCCGACAGTCACTGTCGGGTATGAACACTGAAGCTTTCTTT.

The sample holds many counts of this clonotype. V gene TRBV2 combines with J gene TRBJ2-1; 8 nucleotides agree with TRBD2. CDR3 length: 15 amino acids. The V segment lost 3 bases and the J segment 4 bases; nucleotides outside the gene matches: 5. Germline loops: CDR1 SNHLY, CDR2 FYNNEI. The CDR3 coding sequence is TGTGCCAGCAGTGATATAGCGGGGATTTACAATGAGCAGTTCTTC. This codes for CASSDIAGIYNEQFF.

This clonotype was found a few times. As DNA, the CDR3 is TGTGCCTGGAGTGTACAAAAAGATCAGCCCCAGCATTTT. This sequence encodes CAWSVQKDQPQHF. The chain joins TRBV30 to TRBJ1-5, with D unclear. The V and J ends lost 0 bases and 5 bases respectively, with 8 bases between them. CDR1 GTSNPN and CDR2 SVGIG come from the germline V gene (reference sequence). The CDR3 has 13 amino acids.

This clonotype appeared many times. The chain employs TRBV2 and TRBJ1-6; TRBD1 might be the D (5 bases). CDR3 length: 13 residues. CDR1 is SNHLY, CDR2 FYNNEI, per germline. The V end lost 3 bases, the J end lost 7 bases, and 7 bases lay between the germline ends. The CDR3 bases are TGTGCCAGCAGTGAGGGACCCAATTCACCCCTCCACTTT. Translated, it gives CASSEGPNSPLHF.

This clonotype was detected ten times or more. The chain carries TRBV11-2 and TRBJ2-2; D is possibly TRBD1 (6 bases). Trimming removed 4 bases from V and 4 bases from J, with 10 bases in between. Germline-derived CDR1 and CDR2 are SGHAT and FQNNGV. There are 14 residues in the CDR3. The CDR3 DNA follows: TGTGCCAGCAGCTCCCAGGGGTTCACCGGGGAGCTGTTTTTT. Its protein is CASSSQGFTGELFF.

The chain uses TRBV4-1 and TRBJ1-5; D is uncertain. CDR3 size: 15 residues. V gave up 4 bases and J gave up 4 bases, with 14 bases separating them. Germline V gene sequence: CDR1 MGHRA, CDR2 YSYEKL. The CDR3 sequence: CASSLGKSLNQPQHF. CDR3 sequence (DNA): TGCGCCAGCAGCCTCGGAAAAAGTCTTAATCAGCCCCAGCATTTT.

This clonotype was recorded a few times. A much larger clone differs by one base, so this may be a read error. This chain uses TRBV5-5 with TRBJ2-3; TRBD2 is a possible D gene (5 bases). CDR3 length: 17 residues. The germline V gene has CDR1 SGHKS and CDR2 YYEKEE (reference sequence). The CDR3 DNA sequence: TGTGCCGGCAGCTTGGAGAGGGAGTACTGGGAAAAAGATACGCAGTATTTT. It yields the protein CAGSLEREYWEKDTQYF.